The 18 T cell receptor beta chains reported below all come from one sample, sequenced in a study of shared clonotypes between healthy human individuals. Produced via immunoSEQ multiplex PCR; TCRdb's table is partial and in-frame only. The table shows roughly 1 million clones, with about 76% occurring only once. Sequencing was carried out using memory CD4+ T cells sorted from blood. Subset meaning: CD45RA-negative fraction. The receptors derive from a man between 18 and 35 years old in good health.

V is TRBV11-2 and J is TRBJ1-1, with TRBD1 matching 7 bases. This CDR3 spans 15 amino acids. With 5 bases clipped from V and 4 bases from J, the junction kept 10 bases outside the gene matches. The germline V gene encodes CDR1 SGHAT and CDR2 FQNNGV. CDR3 bases: TGTGCCAGCAGCGACCAGGGGGGGTTCGGCACTGAAGCTTTCTTT. Amino acids: CASSDQGGFGTEAFF.

This clone was recorded only once. CDR3 DNA sequence: TGTGCCAGCAGCCCCGATAGCGGGAGTAGCTACAATGAGCAGTTCTTC. This sequence encodes CASSPDSGSSYNEQFF. The chain recombines TRBV5-6 with TRBJ2-1, with 9 bases identical to TRBD2. Germline V gene data show CDR1 as SGHDT and CDR2 as YYEEEE. Germline trimming cut 4 bases from V and 3 bases from J; bases unmatched to any gene: 8. CDR3 size: 16 residues.

This chain uses TRBV6-6 with TRBJ1-2, with 8 bases that match TRBD1. The trim removed 5 bases at V and 5 bases at J, leaving 7 bases unmatched. The CDR3 consists of 14 residues. Germline CDR1 and CDR2: MNHNY and SVGAGI (reference sequence). Written as DNA, the CDR3 is TGTGCCAGCAGTGACAGGGGAGAAGGGTATGGCTACACCTTC. The encoded protein is CASSDRGEGYGYTF.

Only a few counts were recorded for this clone. This chain links TRBV7-6 with TRBJ1-3, with D unresolved. V was clipped by 6 bases and J by 0 bases, with 15 bases between them. The CDR3 has 16 amino acids. Germline V lookup: CDR1 SGHVS, CDR2 FNYEAQ. CDR3: CASRYHDGLSGNTIYF. Written as DNA, the CDR3 is TGTGCCAGCAGGTATCATGACGGACTCTCTGGAAACACCATATATTTT.

There are a few counts of this clone. This chain uses TRBV18 with TRBJ2-6, with 9 bases aligning to TRBD1. Per germline, CDR1 KGHSH and CDR2 LQKENI. This CDR3 spans 18 amino acids. J lost 1 base, V lost 6 bases, and 10 bases had no gene match. The CDR3 nucleotides read TGTGCCAGCTCGCTAACGGGACAGGGATCGTCTGGGGCCAACGTCCTGACTTTC. This translates into CASSLTGQGSSGANVLTF.

J is TRBJ1-4 and V is TRBV4-1, with TRBD1 matching over 10 bases. V lost 5 bases to trimming and J lost 8 bases; unmatched junction nucleotides: 8. The CDR3 loop spans 15 amino acids. CDR1 and CDR2 from the germline V gene are MGHRA and YSYEKL. The CDR3 is CASSGRDRGLEKLFF. The DNA of the CDR3 is TGCGCCAGCAGCGGGAGGGACAGGGGTTTGGAAAAACTGTTTTTT.

CDR3 sequence reads: CSVEVGQFPTDTQYF. CDR3 nucleotides: TGCAGCGTTGAAGTCGGGCAGTTCCCCACAGATACGCAGTATTTT. The rearrangement links TRBV29-1 to TRBJ2-3; D unresolved. This CDR3 is built from 15 residues. CDR1 and CDR2 from the germline V gene are SQVTM and ANQGSEA. Between the trimmed V and J ends, which lost 1 base and 2 bases, there was a span of 13 bases.

The chain links TRBV10-2 to TRBJ2-5; D is unresolved. The CDR3 has 11 residues. V was clipped by 5 bases and J by 3 bases, with 4 bases between them. CDR1 and CDR2 (germline): WSHSY, SAAADI. The CDR3 nucleotides are TGCGCCAGCAGTATGAAAGAGACCCAGTACTTC. Its translation: CASSMKETQYF.

This rearrangement joins TRBV28 to TRBJ1-5; perhaps TRBD1 as D (5 bases). V lost 5 bases, J lost 7 bases, and 18 bases lay in between. The germline V gene has CDR1 MDHEN and CDR2 SYDVKM. The CDR3 extends over 15 amino acids. CDR3 in amino acids: CASSLPGPAVQPQHF. The CDR3 nucleotides are TGTGCCAGCAGTCTCCCGGGACCCGCGGTCCAGCCCCAGCATTTT.

This clone was picked up a small number of times. The rearrangement joins TRBV5-4 to TRBJ2-5; D unresolved. V was pared by 1 base and J by 1 base, with 8 bases between. Germline V gene lookup returns CDR1 SGHNT and CDR2 YYREEE (reference sequence). CDR3 length equals 14 residues. CDR3 DNA sequence: TGTGCCAGCAGCTTGATTGGAACCCAAGAGACCCAGTACTTC. Its translation: CASSLIGTQETQYF.

The rearrangement joins TRBV28 to TRBJ1-2, with TRBD1 identical over 7 bases. The CDR3 length is 15 residues. Germline-derived CDR1 and CDR2 are MDHEN and SYDVKM. With V trimmed by 4 bases and J by 6 bases, 11 bases remained unmatched. CDR3 amino acids: CASSSTGIGFDGYTF. The CDR3 DNA reads TGTGCCAGCAGTTCGACAGGGATTGGGTTTGATGGCTACACCTTC.

The V call is TRBV6-4, the J call TRBJ2-1, with 13 positions matching TRBD2. CDR3 length equals 16 residues. Germline V lookup: CDR1 MRHNA, CDR2 SNTAGT. Trimming removed 6 bases from V and 7 bases from J; junction bases left unmatched: 9. This CDR3 is CASRPLAGGPQNEQFF. CDR3 in DNA: TGTGCCAGCAGGCCACTAGCGGGAGGGCCCCAGAATGAGCAGTTCTTC.

As to this clone: Other nucleotide sequences in the sample specify the same CDR3. V is TRBV29-1 and J is TRBJ1-2; D is perhaps TRBD1 (6 bases). The germline V gene has CDR1 SQVTM and CDR2 ANQGSEA. Deletions cut 3 bases from V and 4 bases from J, with 6 bases between. The CDR3 is 11 residues long. The CDR3 reads CSVDRGYGYTF. The CDR3 nucleotides are TGCAGCGTTGACAGGGGCTATGGCTACACCTTC. The full variable domain, its missing parts supplied by reference TRBV29-1 and TRBJ1-2, is SAVISQKPSRDICQRGTSLTIQCQVDSQVTMMFWYRQQPGQSLTLIATANQGSEATYESGFVIDKFPISRPNLTFSTLTVSNMSPEDSSIYLCSVDRGYGYTFGSGTRLTVV.

The chain links TRBV5-4 to TRBJ1-2; D not certain. This CDR3 is built from 15 residues. V was pared by 3 bases and J by 2 bases, with 14 bases between. Germline values: CDR1 SGHNT, CDR2 YYREEE (reference sequence). As DNA, the CDR3 is TGTGCCAGCAGCTCGATCGAGGGTCCCAACTATGGCTACACCTTC. Protein: CASSSIEGPNYGYTF.

The J gene is TRBJ1-1, the V gene TRBV10-1; D uncertain. Trimming removed 0 bases from V and 10 bases from J, with 12 bases in between. This CDR3 is 13 amino acids long. In germline, CDR1 is WNHNN, CDR2 SYGVQD (reference sequence). CDR3 nucleotides: TGCGCCAGCAGTGAGTCGCCCTTGGATCGAGCTTTCTTT. Its translation: CASSESPLDRAFF.

This clone was picked up a small number of times. The rearrangement links TRBV2 to TRBJ1-2; D remains ambiguous. The CDR3 consists of 11 residues. Germline V gives CDR1 SNHLY, CDR2 FYNNEI. The V end was cut by 8 bases, the J end by 7 bases, with 11 bases between. The chain's CDR3 is CASSPRGGYTF. Here the CDR3 DNA reads TGTGCCAGCTCGCCGCGGGGTGGCTACACCTTC.

There are a few counts of this clone. The chain couples TRBV5-1 to TRBJ2-7; TRBD2 aligns across 8 bases. The V gene's germline CDR1 is SGHRS and CDR2 YFSETQ. This CDR3 contains 14 residues. Losses at the gene ends were 3 bases for V and 4 bases for J; bases not matched to a gene: 6. CDR3 protein: CASSSGGIGYEQYF. The CDR3 region has the DNA TGCGCCAGCAGCTCGGGGGGGATCGGGTACGAGCAGTACTTC.

As for this clone: A much larger clone differs by one base, so this may be a read error. This same CDR3 is encoded by further DNA sequences in the sample. V usage is TRBV5-4 and J usage is TRBJ1-1, with D hard to call. The germline V gene encodes CDR1 SGHNT and CDR2 YYREEE (reference sequence). There are 15 residues in the CDR3. CDR3 nucleotides: TGTGCCAGCAGCCCAACCGACATACTGAACACTGAGGCTTTCTTT. It codes for CASSPTDILNTEAFF.